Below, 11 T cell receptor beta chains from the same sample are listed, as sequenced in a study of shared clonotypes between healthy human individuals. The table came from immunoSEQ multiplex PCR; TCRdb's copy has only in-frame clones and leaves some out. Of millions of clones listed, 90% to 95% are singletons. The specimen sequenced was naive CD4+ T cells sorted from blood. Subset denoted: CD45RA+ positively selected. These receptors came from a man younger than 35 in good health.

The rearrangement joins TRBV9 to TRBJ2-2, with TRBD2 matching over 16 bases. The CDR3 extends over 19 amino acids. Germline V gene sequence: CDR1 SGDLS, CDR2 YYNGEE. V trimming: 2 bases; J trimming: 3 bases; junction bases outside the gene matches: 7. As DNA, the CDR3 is TGTGCCAGCAGCGTCCGCCTGGGACTAGCGGGAGGGTACACCGGGGAGCTGTTTTTT. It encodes CASSVRLGLAGGYTGELFF.

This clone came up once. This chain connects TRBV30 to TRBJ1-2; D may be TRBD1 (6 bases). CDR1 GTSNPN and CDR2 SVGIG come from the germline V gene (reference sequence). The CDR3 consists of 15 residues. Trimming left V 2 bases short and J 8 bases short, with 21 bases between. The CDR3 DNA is TGTGCCTGGAGTTCGCCTAGGGTCGGGGGGGCCGGCTACACCTTC. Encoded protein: CAWSSPRVGGAGYTF.

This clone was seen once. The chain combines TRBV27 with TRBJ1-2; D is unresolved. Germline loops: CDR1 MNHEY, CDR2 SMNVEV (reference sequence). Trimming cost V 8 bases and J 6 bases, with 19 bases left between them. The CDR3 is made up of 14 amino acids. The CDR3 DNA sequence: TGTGCCAGCGCAAGTTCAACCGGTCTTAATGGCTACACCTTC. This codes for CASASSTGLNGYTF.

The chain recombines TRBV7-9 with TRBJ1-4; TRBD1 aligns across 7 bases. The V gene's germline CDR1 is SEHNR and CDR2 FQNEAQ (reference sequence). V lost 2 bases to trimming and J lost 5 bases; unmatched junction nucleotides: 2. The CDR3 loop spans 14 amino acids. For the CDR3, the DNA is TGTGCCAGCAGCTTAACAGGGGCCAATGAAAAACTGTTTTTT. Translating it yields CASSLTGANEKLFF. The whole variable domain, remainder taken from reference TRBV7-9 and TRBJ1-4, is DTGVSQNPRHKITKRGQNVTFRCDPISEHNRLYWYRQTLGQGPEFLTYFQNEAQLEKSRLLSDRFSAERPKGSFSTLEIQRTEQGDSAMYLCASSLTGANEKLFFGSGTQLSVL.

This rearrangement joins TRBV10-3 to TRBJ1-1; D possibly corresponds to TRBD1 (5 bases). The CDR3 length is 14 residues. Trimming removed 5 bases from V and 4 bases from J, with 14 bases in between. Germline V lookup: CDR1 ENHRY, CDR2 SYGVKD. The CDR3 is CAISPGTGSTEAFF. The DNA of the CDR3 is TGTGCCATCAGTCCCGGGACGGGCAGCACTGAAGCTTTCTTT.

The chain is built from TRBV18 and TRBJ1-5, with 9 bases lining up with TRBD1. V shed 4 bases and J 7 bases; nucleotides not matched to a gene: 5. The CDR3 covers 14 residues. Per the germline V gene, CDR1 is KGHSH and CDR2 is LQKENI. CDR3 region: CASSLGTGKQPQHF. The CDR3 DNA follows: TGTGCCAGCTCACTCGGGACAGGGAAGCAGCCCCAGCATTTT. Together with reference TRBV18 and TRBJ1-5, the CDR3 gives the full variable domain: NAGVMQNPRHLVRRRGQEARLRCSPMKGHSHVYWYRQLPEEGLKFMVYLQKENIIDESGMPKERFSAEFPKEGPSILRIQQVVRGDSAAYFCASSLGTGKQPQHFGDGTRLSIL.

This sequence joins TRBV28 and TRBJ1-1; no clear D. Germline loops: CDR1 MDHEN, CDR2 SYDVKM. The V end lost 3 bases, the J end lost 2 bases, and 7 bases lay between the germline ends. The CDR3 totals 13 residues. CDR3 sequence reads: CASSFTENTEAFF. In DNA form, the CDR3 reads TGTGCCAGCAGTTTCACAGAAAACACTGAAGCTTTCTTT.

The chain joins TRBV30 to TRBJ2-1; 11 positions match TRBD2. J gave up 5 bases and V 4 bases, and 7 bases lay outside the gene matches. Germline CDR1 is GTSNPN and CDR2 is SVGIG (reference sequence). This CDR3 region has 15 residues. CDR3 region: CAWKTGLADNNEQFF. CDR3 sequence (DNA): TGTGCCTGGAAAACGGGACTAGCGGACAACAATGAGCAGTTCTTC.

CDR3 protein: CASRGTGKPDTQYF. DNA of the CDR3: TGTGCCAGCAGAGGGACAGGGAAGCCAGATACGCAGTATTTT. The chain carries TRBV2 and TRBJ2-3, with 9 bases aligning to TRBD1. The ends lost 6 bases at V and 4 bases at J; junction bases unmatched: 5. The CDR3 extends over 14 amino acids. The germline V gene has CDR1 SNHLY and CDR2 FYNNEI.

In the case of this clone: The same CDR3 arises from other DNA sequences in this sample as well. The CDR3 loop reads CAWSGGGSYEQYF. The CDR3 coding sequence is TGTGCCTGGAGTGGGGGAGGGTCCTACGAGCAGTACTTC. The rearrangement joins TRBV30 to TRBJ2-7; 7 nucleotides match TRBD2. After removal of 1 base from V and 1 base from J, the junction contained 1 base not matched to a gene. Germline V lookup: CDR1 GTSNPN, CDR2 SVGIG (reference sequence). The CDR3 length is 13 residues.

The CDR3 DNA reads as TGTGCCAGCAGTTCACCTGCAACTAATGAAAAACTGTTTTTT. Residues: CASSSPATNEKLFF. The V and J genes are TRBV6-6 and TRBJ1-4; D is ambiguous. Trimming stripped 4 bases from V and 0 bases from J, with 6 bases between. There are 14 residues in the CDR3. Germline CDR1 is MNHNY and CDR2 is SVGAGI (reference sequence).